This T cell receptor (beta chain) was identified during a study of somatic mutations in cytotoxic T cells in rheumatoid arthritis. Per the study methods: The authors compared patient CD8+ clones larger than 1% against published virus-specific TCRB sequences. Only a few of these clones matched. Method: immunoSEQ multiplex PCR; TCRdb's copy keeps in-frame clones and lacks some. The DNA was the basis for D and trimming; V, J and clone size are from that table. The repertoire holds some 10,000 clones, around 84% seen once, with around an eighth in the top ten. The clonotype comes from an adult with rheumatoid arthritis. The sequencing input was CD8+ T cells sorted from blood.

The CDR3 DNA reads as TGCGCCAGCAGCCAAGATTGGACCGGCGGGGCCGGGGAGCTGTTTTTT. This encodes CASSQDWTGGAGELFF. This rearrangement joins TRBV4-1 to TRBJ2-2; tentative D call: TRBD2 (6 bases). V was clipped by 0 bases and J by 6 bases, with 14 bases between them. Germline lookup yields CDR1 MGHRA and CDR2 YSYEKL. The CDR3 spans 16 residues.